The rows below give T cell receptor beta chains drawn from one sample of a study of long-term antiretroviral therapy in people with HIV. This table comes from immunoSEQ multiplex PCR, and its TCRdb copy is limited to in-frame clones, with some not included. The table shows about 25,000 clones, with 80% to 90% occurring only once. This sample comprised unsorted PBMCs, obtained 1.2 years after starting antiretroviral therapy. All receptors derive from a man aged 50-60 years with HIV. Both conserved end residues are part of each CDR3. The D gene is left open where the match is weak. Size values are once, few and many counts, or a class for expanded clones, and some rows have none.

CDR3	DNA	J	D	size	V
CASSYSRFDTQYF	TGTGCCAGCAGTTACTCCAGGTTCGATACGCAGTATTTT	TRBJ2-3	-	-	TRBV6-5
CATCPQGANTEAFF	TGTGCCACCTGCCCGCAAGGGGCGAACACTGAAGCTTTCTTT	TRBJ1-1	-	-	TRBV10-3
CASSLVPGNNQPQHF	TGTGCCAGCAGCTTAGTACCAGGAAATAATCAGCCCCAGCATTTT	TRBJ1-5	-	-	TRBV7-8
CASSLGGSTRDTQYF	TGTGCCAGCAGCTTGGGGGGCTCAACCCGGGATACGCAGTATTTT	TRBJ2-3	-	-	TRBV7-8
CASSYGLAGAQSYEQYF	TGTGCCAGCAGTTATGGACTAGCGGGGGCCCAGTCCTACGAGCAGTACTTC	TRBJ2-7	TRBD2	-	TRBV28
CASSFGQDNSPLHF	TGTGCCAGCAGCTTTGGCCAGGATAATTCACCCCTCCACTTT	TRBJ1-6	-	-	TRBV5-4
CAIRGAGDYNSPLHF	TGTGCCATCAGGGGGGCAGGCGATTATAATTCACCCCTCCACTTT	TRBJ1-6	-	-	TRBV10-3
CASSLEKADTQYF	TGTGCCAGCAGCTTGGAAAAGGCAGATACGCAGTATTTT	TRBJ2-3	-	few	TRBV5-4
CASSLNNGGTEAFF	TGTGCCAGCAGCTTAAACAACGGGGGTACTGAAGCTTTCTTT	TRBJ1-1	-	-	TRBV5-5
CASSWQPHSNQPQHF	TGTGCCAGTAGTTGGCAGCCTCATAGCAATCAGCCCCAGCATTTT	TRBJ1-5	-	-	TRBV19
CASSDTPTQLNYGYTF	TGTGCCAGCAGCGACACACCGACGCAGCTTAACTATGGCTACACCTTC	TRBJ1-2	-	-	TRBV5-5
CASSWGQEAGNTIYF	TGTGCCAGCAGCTGGGGACAGGAGGCTGGAAACACCATATATTTT	TRBJ1-3	TRBD1	-	TRBV27
CASSDGTVNEQYF	TGTGCCAGTAGTGACGGGACAGTCAACGAGCAGTACTTC	TRBJ2-7	TRBD1	-	TRBV19
CASSLGGGRNTEAFF	TGTGCCAGCAGCTTAGGCGGGGGCAGAAACACTGAAGCTTTCTTT	TRBJ1-1	-	-	TRBV7-2
CASSWKAGSPEKLFF	TGCGCCAGCAGCTGGAAGGCGGGGTCCCCAGAAAAACTGTTTTTT	TRBJ1-4	-	-	TRBV5-1
CASRPGPFYGYTF	TGTGCCAGCAGACCCGGACCCTTCTATGGCTACACCTTC	TRBJ1-2	-	once	TRBV28
CASSPDTGGGNTEAFF	TGCGCCAGCAGCCCTGACACGGGAGGTGGTAACACTGAAGCTTTCTTT	TRBJ1-1	-	-	TRBV5-1
CASSQDLGAWNTEAFF	TGCGCCAGCAGCCAAGATTTGGGGGCTTGGAACACTGAAGCTTTCTTT	TRBJ1-1	-	once	TRBV4-1
CSTSGESYNEQFF	TGCAGCACCAGCGGCGAGTCCTACAATGAGCAGTTCTTC	TRBJ2-1	-	-	TRBV29-1
CASKKQVNTGELFF	TGCGCCAGCAAAAAACAGGTTAACACCGGGGAGCTGTTTTTT	TRBJ2-2	-	-	TRBV5-1
CATKGSGGTFRDEQYF	TGTGCCACCAAGGGATCCGGGGGGACTTTTCGGGACGAGCAGTACTTC	TRBJ2-7	TRBD2	-	TRBV10-3
CASSYSDLFSEAFF	TGTGCCAGCAGTTACTCGGACTTGTTCTCTGAAGCTTTCTTT	TRBJ1-1	-	-	TRBV6-5
CASSPTPQGTNYGYTF	TGTGCCAGCAGTCCTACCCCACAGGGCACTAACTATGGCTACACCTTC	TRBJ1-2	-	-	TRBV28
CASSYSSDTEAFF	TGTGCCAGCAGTTACTCATCAGACACTGAAGCTTTCTTT	TRBJ1-1	-	-	TRBV6-5
CASSYLFKDRELYEQFF	TGCGCCAGCAGCTACCTCTTTAAGGACAGGGAACTTTATGAGCAGTTCTTC	TRBJ2-1	TRBD1	-	TRBV5-1
CASSANPSGGTDTQYF	TGTGCCAGCAGCGCCAACCCTAGCGGGGGGACAGATACGCAGTATTTT	TRBJ2-3	TRBD2	-	TRBV7-3
CASSLARNNEQFF	TGTGCTAGCAGCTTAGCGAGGAACAATGAGCAGTTCTTC	TRBJ2-1	-	-	TRBV7-7
CASSLALRNQPQHF	TGTGCCAGCAGCTTAGCGCTACGCAATCAGCCCCAGCATTTT	TRBJ1-5	-	-	TRBV7-2
CASSPGDNNEKLFF	TGTGCCAGCAGCCCAGGGGATAATAATGAAAAACTGTTTTTT	TRBJ1-4	-	-	TRBV6-1
CSVLLDGTARAFF	TGCAGCGTTCTCCTTGACGGGACCGCTCGGGCTTTCTTT	TRBJ1-1	-	-	TRBV29-1
CASGPNRGSYNEQFF	TGTGCCAGCGGGCCGAACAGGGGGTCCTACAATGAGCAGTTCTTC	TRBJ2-1	TRBD1	-	TRBV7-9
CAISESGGGGANVLTF	TGTGCCATCAGTGAGTCCGGGGGTGGTGGGGCCAACGTCCTGACTTTC	TRBJ2-6	-	-	TRBV10-3